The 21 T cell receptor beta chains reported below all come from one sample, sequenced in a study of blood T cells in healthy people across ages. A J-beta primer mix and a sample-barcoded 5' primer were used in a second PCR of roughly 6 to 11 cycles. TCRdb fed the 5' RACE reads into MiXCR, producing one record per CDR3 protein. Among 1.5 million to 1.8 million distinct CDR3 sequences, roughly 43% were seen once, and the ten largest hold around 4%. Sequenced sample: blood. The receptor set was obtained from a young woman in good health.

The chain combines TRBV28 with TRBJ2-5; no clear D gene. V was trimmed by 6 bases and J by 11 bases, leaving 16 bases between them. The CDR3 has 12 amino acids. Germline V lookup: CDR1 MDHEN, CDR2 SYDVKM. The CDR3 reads CASSTVLAMQYF. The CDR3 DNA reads TGTGCCAGCAGCACCGTTTTAGCCATGCAGTACTTC.

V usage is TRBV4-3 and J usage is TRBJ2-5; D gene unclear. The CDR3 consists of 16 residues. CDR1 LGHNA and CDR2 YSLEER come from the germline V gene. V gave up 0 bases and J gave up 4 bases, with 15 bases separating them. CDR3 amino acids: CASSQDRQQIGETQYF. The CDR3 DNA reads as TGCGCCAGCAGCCAAGATCGACAACAAATCGGAGAGACCCAGTACTTC.

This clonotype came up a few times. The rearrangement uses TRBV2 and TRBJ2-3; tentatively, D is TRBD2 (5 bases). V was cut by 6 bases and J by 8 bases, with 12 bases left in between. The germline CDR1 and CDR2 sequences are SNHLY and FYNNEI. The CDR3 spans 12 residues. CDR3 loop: CASRAGLTTQYF. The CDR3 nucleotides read TGTGCCAGCAGGGCCGGACTGACTACGCAGTATTTT.

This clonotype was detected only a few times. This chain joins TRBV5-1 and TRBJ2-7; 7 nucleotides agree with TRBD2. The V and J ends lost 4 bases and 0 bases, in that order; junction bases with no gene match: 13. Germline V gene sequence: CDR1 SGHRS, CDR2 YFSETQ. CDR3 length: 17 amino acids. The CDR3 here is CASSPASGGSLSYEQYF. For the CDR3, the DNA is TGCGCCAGCAGCCCCGCTTCCGGCGGGAGCCTCTCCTACGAGCAGTACTTC.

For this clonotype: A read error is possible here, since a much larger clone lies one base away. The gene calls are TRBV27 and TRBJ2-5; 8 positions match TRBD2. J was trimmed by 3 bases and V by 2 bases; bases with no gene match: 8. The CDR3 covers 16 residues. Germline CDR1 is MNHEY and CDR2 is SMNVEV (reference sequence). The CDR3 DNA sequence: TGTGCCAGCAGTTTACTTCCGGCGGGGGGAAAAGAGACCCAGTACTTC. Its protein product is CASSLLPAGGKETQYF.

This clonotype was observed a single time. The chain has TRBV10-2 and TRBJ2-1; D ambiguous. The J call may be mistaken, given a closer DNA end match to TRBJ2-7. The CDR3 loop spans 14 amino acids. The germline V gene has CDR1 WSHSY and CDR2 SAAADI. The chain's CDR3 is CASSVERIPNEQYF. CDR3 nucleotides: TGCGCCAGCAGTGTTGAGAGGATCCCCAATGAGCAGTACTTC.

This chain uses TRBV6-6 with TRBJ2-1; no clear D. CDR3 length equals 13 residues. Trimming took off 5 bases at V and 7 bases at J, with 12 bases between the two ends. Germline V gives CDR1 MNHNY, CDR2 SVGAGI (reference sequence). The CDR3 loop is CASSPLLLNEQFF. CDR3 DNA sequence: TGTGCCAGCAGTCCACTTCTGTTGAATGAGCAGTTCTTC.

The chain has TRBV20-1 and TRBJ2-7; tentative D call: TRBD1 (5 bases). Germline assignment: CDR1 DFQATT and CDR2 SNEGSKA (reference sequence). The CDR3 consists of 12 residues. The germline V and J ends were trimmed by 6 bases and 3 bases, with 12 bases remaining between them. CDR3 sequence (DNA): TGCAGTGCCACCCCGCAGGGCTACGAGCAGTACTTC. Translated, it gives CSATPQGYEQYF.

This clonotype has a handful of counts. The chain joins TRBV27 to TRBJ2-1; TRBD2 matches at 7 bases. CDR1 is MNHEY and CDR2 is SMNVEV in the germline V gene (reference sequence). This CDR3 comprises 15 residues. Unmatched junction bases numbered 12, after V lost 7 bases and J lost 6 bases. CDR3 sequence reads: CASTLTPGRGNEQFF. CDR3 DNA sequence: TGTGCCAGCACTCTAACGCCAGGGAGGGGCAATGAGCAGTTCTTC.

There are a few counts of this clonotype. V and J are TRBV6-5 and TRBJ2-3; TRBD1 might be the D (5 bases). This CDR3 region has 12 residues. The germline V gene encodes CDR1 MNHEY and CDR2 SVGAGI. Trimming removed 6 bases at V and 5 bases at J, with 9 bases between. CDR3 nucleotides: TGTGCCAGCAGCAGGGTTGGAGATACGCAGTATTTT. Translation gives CASSRVGDTQYF.

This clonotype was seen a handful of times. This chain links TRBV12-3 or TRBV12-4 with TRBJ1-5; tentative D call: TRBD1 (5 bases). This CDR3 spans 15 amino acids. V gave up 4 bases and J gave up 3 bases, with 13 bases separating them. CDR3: CASSYSVDNNQPQHF. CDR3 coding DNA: TGTGCCAGCAGTTATTCTGTGGACAACAATCAGCCCCAGCATTTT.

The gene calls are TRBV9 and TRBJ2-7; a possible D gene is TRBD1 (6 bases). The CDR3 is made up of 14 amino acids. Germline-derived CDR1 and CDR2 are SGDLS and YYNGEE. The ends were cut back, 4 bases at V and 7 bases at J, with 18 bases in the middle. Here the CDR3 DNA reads TGTGCCAGCAGCACCTTACAGGGAAACAATGAGCAGTACTTC. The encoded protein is CASSTLQGNNEQYF.

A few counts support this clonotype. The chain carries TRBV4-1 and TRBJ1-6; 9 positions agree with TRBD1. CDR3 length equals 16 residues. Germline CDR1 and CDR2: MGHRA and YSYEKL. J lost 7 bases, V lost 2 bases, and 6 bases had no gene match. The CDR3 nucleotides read TGCGCCAGCAGCCAAACACAGGGGGCGGTGAATTCACCCCTCCACTTT. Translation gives CASSQTQGAVNSPLHF.

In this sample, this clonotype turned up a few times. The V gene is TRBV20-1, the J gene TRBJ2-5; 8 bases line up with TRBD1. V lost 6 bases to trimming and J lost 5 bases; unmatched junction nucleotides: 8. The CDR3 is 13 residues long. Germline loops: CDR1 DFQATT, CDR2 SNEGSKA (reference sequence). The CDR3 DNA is TGCAGTGCGTTTACGGACAGGGCCGAGACCCAGTACTTC. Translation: CSAFTDRAETQYF.

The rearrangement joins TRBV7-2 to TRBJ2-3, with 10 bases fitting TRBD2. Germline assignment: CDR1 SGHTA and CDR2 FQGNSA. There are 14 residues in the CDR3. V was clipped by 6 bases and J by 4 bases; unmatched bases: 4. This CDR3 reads CASRVAGGSDTQYF. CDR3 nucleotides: TGTGCCAGCAGAGTAGCGGGAGGTTCAGATACGCAGTATTTT.

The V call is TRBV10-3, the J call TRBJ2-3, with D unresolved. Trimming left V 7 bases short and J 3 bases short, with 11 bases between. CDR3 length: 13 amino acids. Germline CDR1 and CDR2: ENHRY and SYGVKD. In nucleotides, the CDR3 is TGTGCCATCACCGGTACGCTAACAGATACGCAGTATTTT. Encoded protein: CAITGTLTDTQYF.

The CDR3 coding sequence is TGTGCCAGCAAAGTTGAGGGGATCGGGGAGCTGTTTTTT. This codes for CASKVEGIGELFF. This chain uses TRBV2 with TRBJ2-2; D assignment may be TRBD1 or TRBD2 (5 bases each). CDR1 is SNHLY, CDR2 FYNNEI, per germline. This CDR3 has 13 residues. The V end was cut by 7 bases, the J end by 7 bases, with 13 bases between.

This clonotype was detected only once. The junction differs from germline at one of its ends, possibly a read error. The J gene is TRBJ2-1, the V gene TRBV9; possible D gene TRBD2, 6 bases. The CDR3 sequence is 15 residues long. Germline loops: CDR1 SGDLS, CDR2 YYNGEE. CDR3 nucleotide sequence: TGTGCCGGCAGCGTAGCGGCTAGCGACTACAATGAGCAGTTCTTC. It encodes CAGSVAASDYNEQFF.

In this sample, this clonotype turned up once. CDR3: CASSLLSGVPANTGELFF. The CDR3 bases are TGCGCCAGCAGCTTGCTCAGCGGAGTCCCCGCGAACACCGGGGAGCTGTTTTTT. The chain carries TRBV5-1 and TRBJ2-2; tentative D call: TRBD2 (5 bases). The CDR3 contains 18 residues. The germline V gene encodes CDR1 SGHRS and CDR2 YFSETQ. Trimming pared 1 base from V and 0 bases from J, leaving 16 bases between.

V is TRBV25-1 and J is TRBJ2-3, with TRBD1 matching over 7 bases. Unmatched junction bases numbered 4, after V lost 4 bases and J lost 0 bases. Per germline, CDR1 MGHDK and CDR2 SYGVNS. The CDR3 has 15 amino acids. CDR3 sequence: CASSGRQGSTDTQYF. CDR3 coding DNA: TGTGCCAGCAGTGGGAGACAGGGCAGCACAGATACGCAGTATTTT. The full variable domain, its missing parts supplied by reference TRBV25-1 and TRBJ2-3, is EADIYQTPRYLVIGTGKKITLECSQTMGHDKMYWYQQDPGMELHLIHYSYGVNSTEKGDLSSESTVSRIRTEHFPLTLESARPSHTSQYLCASSGRQGSTDTQYFGPGTRLTVL.

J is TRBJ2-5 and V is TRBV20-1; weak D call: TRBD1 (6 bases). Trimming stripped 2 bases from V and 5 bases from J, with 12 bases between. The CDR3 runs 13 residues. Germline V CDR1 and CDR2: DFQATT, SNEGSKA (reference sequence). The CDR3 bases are TGCAGTGCTAGATCGAGGGGGTTGGAGACCCAGTACTTC. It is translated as CSARSRGLETQYF.